Below are 14 T cell receptor beta chains sequenced from a single sample in a study of blood T cell repertoires in COVID-19. Assay: immunoSEQ multiplex PCR; the TCRdb copy retains only in-frame clones and omits some. The table includes about 120,000 clones, 90% detected once. Input material: peripheral blood. Receptors originate from a woman aged 60 to 75 with COVID-19, enrolled during active disease.

V gene TRBV6-2 or TRBV6-3 combines with J gene TRBJ2-5; D gene uncertain. Germline CDR1 MNHEY, CDR2 SVGEGT. Trimming left V 2 bases short and J 5 bases short, with 9 bases between. The CDR3 has 13 residues. The CDR3 region is CASSYPRRETQYF. The DNA for the CDR3 is TGTGCCAGCAGTTACCCCCGGCGGGAGACCCAGTACTTC.

The chain employs TRBV5-6 and TRBJ1-5; 8 bases line up with TRBD1. The CDR3 extends over 14 amino acids. The trim removed 4 bases at V and 5 bases at J, leaving 5 bases unmatched. Germline CDR1 is SGHDT and CDR2 is YYEEEE. Written as DNA, the CDR3 is TGTGCCAGCAGCCGAACAGGGGGGGATCAGCCCCAGCATTTT. Encoded protein: CASSRTGGDQPQHF.

This clone was found once. This chain links TRBV30 with TRBJ1-3, with TRBD1 as a possible D gene (6 bases). V was cut by 2 bases and J by 0 bases, with 11 bases left in between. This CDR3 region has 15 residues. Germline V lookup: CDR1 GTSNPN, CDR2 SVGIG (reference sequence). CDR3 bases: TGTGCCTGGAGTTCAGGACAGTACTCTGGAAACACCATATATTTT. Amino acids: CAWSSGQYSGNTIYF.

The J gene is TRBJ1-1, the V gene TRBV12-3 or TRBV12-4; D is undetermined. With 6 bases removed from V and 3 bases from J, the gap between germline ends came to 8 bases. The CDR3 is 12 amino acids. CDR3 sequence reads: CASRDSYTEAFF. Written as DNA, the CDR3 is TGTGCCAGCAGGGACTCGTACACTGAAGCTTTCTTT.

V and J are TRBV6-5 and TRBJ1-6, with TRBD1 as a possible D gene (5 bases). CDR1 is MNHEY and CDR2 is SVGAGI in the germline V gene. The CDR3 covers 12 residues. Trimming stripped 4 bases from V and 15 bases from J, with 13 bases between. CDR3 sequence: CASSSLQGVLHF. CDR3 sequence (DNA): TGTGCCAGCAGTTCACTCCAGGGCGTCCTCCACTTT.

V is TRBV6-4 and J is TRBJ2-7; D might be TRBD2 (7 bases). Deletions cut 6 bases from V and 2 bases from J, with 17 bases between. The V gene's germline CDR1 is MRHNA and CDR2 SNTAGT. The CDR3 runs to 15 residues. CDR3 protein: CASSQWGGLPYEQYF. The CDR3 bases are TGTGCCAGCAGCCAGTGGGGGGGCCTTCCCTACGAGCAGTACTTC.

The chain uses TRBV7-9 and TRBJ1-1; D gene ambiguous. V lost 1 base and J lost 4, with 10 bases in between. Germline-derived CDR1 and CDR2 are SEHNR and FQNEAQ (reference sequence). The CDR3 consists of 14 residues. The CDR3 coding sequence is TGTGCCAGCAGCTTAGTAACCGAGGGCACTGAAGCTTTCTTT. Amino acid sequence: CASSLVTEGTEAFF.

The CDR3 protein is CASSRLQTTGSYNEQFF. CDR3 coding DNA: TGTGCCAGCAGCCGACTCCAAACGACAGGGTCCTACAATGAGCAGTTCTTC. V and J are TRBV11-2 and TRBJ2-1; 7 bases are a match to TRBD1. V lost 5 bases, J lost 1 base, and 11 bases stayed unmatched. Germline V gene lookup returns CDR1 SGHAT and CDR2 FQNNGV. This CDR3 is 17 amino acids long. Looking up the rest from reference TRBV11-2 and TRBJ2-1 gives the full variable domain: EAGVAQSPRYKIIEKRQSVAFWCNPISGHATLYWYQQILGQGPKLLIQFQNNGVVDDSQLPKDRFSAERLKGVDSTLKIQPAKLEDSAVYLCASSRLQTTGSYNEQFFGPGTRLTVL.

The genes are TRBV25-1 and TRBJ2-3, with D unresolved. With 2 bases removed from V and 2 bases from J, the gap between germline ends came to 11 bases. Looked up from germline, CDR1 is MGHDK and CDR2 is SYGVNS. The CDR3 is 15 amino acids. CDR3 sequence reads: CASSEGLIFTDTQYF. The CDR3 DNA reads as TGTGCCAGCAGTGAAGGCCTTATCTTCACAGATACGCAGTATTTT.

This sequence joins TRBV7-2 and TRBJ1-2; no clear D. CDR1 SGHTA and CDR2 FQGNSA come from the germline V gene. Deletions cut 5 bases from V and 3 bases from J, with 19 bases between. CDR3 length: 16 amino acids. The CDR3 is CASSPHADWGDYGYTF. CDR3 DNA sequence: TGTGCCAGCAGCCCACATGCGGACTGGGGAGACTATGGCTACACCTTC.

The rearrangement joins TRBV6-5 to TRBJ1-4; D is possibly TRBD1 (5 bases). Germline V gene data show CDR1 as MNHEY and CDR2 as SVGAGI. The CDR3 covers 13 residues. Trimming left V 4 bases short and J 8 bases short, with 11 bases between. In nucleotides, the CDR3 is TGTGCCAGCAGTTCGGGGGATAAGGAAAAACTGTTTTTT. It codes for CASSSGDKEKLFF.

The rearrangement links TRBV7-8 to TRBJ1-2; 9 nucleotides line up with TRBD1. Looked up from germline, CDR1 is SGHVS and CDR2 is FQNEAQ. This CDR3 is 13 amino acids long. The J segment lost 4 bases and the V segment lost 6 bases, leaving 3 bases of the junction unmatched. The CDR3 loop is CASRPTGGYGYTF. CDR3 DNA sequence: TGTGCCAGCAGGCCGACAGGGGGCTATGGCTACACCTTC.

This sequence joins TRBV5-4 and TRBJ1-2, with D maybe TRBD1 (5 bases). Germline assignment: CDR1 SGHNT and CDR2 YYREEE (reference sequence). The length of the CDR3 is 15 residues. V gave up 3 bases and J gave up 4 bases, with 16 bases separating them. The CDR3 bases are TGTGCCAGCAGCTCAGGGCAGGGAGGAATCTATGGCTACACCTTC. Amino acid sequence: CASSSGQGGIYGYTF.

The rearrangement joins TRBV5-4 to TRBJ1-2, with D maybe TRBD1 (5 bases). The CDR3 is made up of 12 amino acids. V lost 7 bases to trimming and J lost 4 bases, with 11 bases between them. Germline V gene sequence: CDR1 SGHNT, CDR2 YYREEE (reference sequence). CDR3 DNA: TGTGCCAGCCGGGGGGACGTCTATGGCTACACCTTC. Translation: CASRGDVYGYTF.